This T cell receptor beta chain was recorded in a study of CD8 T cells in ankylosing spondylitis. Notes on the study in general: A TCR beta motif of several highly homologous variants appeared characteristic of ankylosing spondylitis blood.

TCRdb re-derived calls from the 5' RACE reads in MiXCR, one entry per CDR3 protein. The data contain about 450,000 distinct CDR3 sequences, 26% of them singletons. The CDR3 totals 16 residues. Trimming removed 1 base at V and 0 bases at J, with 9 bases between. CDR1 and CDR2 (germline): MGHRA, YSYEKL. A single count supports this clonotype. The antigen remains undetermined. Sequencing was performed on blood, either unsorted or a sorted T cell fraction (not recorded which). This TCR was sampled from a male donor with ankylosing spondylitis. This chain uses TRBV4-1 with TRBJ2-2; no definite D call. The CDR3 region is CASSQGVTSNTGELFF. The CDR3 region has the DNA TGCGCCAGCAGCCAAGGAGTGACCTCGAACACCGGGGAGCTGTTTTTT.